The source of this TCR beta chain is a study of T cells in women clearing cervical HPV infection. Study observations and caveats: Repertoire richness, not evenness, was significantly elevated in CIN3+ cases versus controls.

In regard to this clone: Its antigen is currently unknown. The read is 3 residues too short to cover the CDR3 end, so that end is filled in from the germline J gene.

The CDR3 loop spans 14 amino acids. V was pared by 3 bases and J by 3 bases, with 11 bases between. Per the germline V gene, CDR1 is DFQATT and CDR2 is SNEGSKA (reference sequence). TCRdb keeps only in-frame clones here, not all; method: immunoSEQ multiplex PCR. Its listing shows some 31,000 clones. The chain combines TRBV20-1 with TRBJ2-2; possible D gene TRBD2, 6 bases. The material sequenced was blood buffy coat. The sequence was obtained from a woman aged 18-70 years with a cervical HPV16 infection that either progressed to CIN3+ or cleared (not recorded which). CDR3 loop: CSAREGSYTGELFF. The DNA read from the CDR3 is TGCAGTGCTAGGGAGGGTTCGTACACCGGGGAG.